This TCR beta chain stems from a study of cytomegalovirus exposure and HLA in healthy donors. The PCR ran on 60 Vbeta and 13 Jbeta primers. Authors' analysis steps: Roughly 11 million shared chains were among the about 80 million unique TCR beta chains that a later analysis counted. Produced via immunoSEQ multiplex PCR; TCRdb's table is partial and in-frame only. V, J and clone size reflect that table, while D and trimming were determined from the DNA. The sample has roughly 120,000 clones, 79% seen once; the top ten hold 4% to 5.5%. The CDR3 extends over 11 amino acids. Germline V CDR1 and CDR2: MNHEY, SVGAGI. Trimming left V 6 bases short and J 4 bases short, with 7 bases between.

The sequence came from a man younger than 45 in good health and CMV-seropositive. The rearrangement joins TRBV6-5 to TRBJ2-7; D ambiguous. Sequencing was done on a sample of PBMCs. CDR3 sequence: CASRTGYEQYF. For the CDR3, the DNA is TGTGCCAGCAGGACCGGGTACGAGCAGTACTTC.